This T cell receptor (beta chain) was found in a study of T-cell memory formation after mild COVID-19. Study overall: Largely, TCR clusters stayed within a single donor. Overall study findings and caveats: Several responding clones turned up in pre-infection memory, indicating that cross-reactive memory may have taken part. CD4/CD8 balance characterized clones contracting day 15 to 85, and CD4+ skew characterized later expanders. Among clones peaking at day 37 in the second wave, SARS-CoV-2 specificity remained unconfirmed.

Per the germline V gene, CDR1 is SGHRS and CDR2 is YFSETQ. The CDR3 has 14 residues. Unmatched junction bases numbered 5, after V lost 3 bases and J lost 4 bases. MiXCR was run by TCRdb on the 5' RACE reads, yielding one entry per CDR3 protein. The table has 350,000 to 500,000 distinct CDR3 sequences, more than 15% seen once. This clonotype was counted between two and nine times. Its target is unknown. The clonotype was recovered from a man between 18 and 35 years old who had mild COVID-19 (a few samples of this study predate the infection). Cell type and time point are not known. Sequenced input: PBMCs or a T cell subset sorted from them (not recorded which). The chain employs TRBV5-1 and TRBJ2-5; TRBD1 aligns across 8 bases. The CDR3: CASSWQGAGETQYF. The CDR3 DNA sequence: TGCGCCAGCAGCTGGCAGGGGGCCGGAGAGACCCAGTACTTC.